This T cell receptor (beta chain) came from a study of OX40 agonist ivuxolimab in advanced cancers. Study information: Every 2 weeks, patients received ivuxolimab intravenously, dosed at 0.01 to 10 mg/kg. A male proportion of 70% to 90% was recorded, with mean age around 62 years and range roughly 20 to 90. Study findings and constraints: Antigen targets of the expanded peripheral T cells went undetermined. Certain nonresponders additionally had low normalized T-cell clonal expansion.

Concerning this clone: The antigen remains undetermined.

Sequencing was performed with immunoSEQ multiplex PCR; in TCRdb, only in-frame clones are kept and a portion is missing. The data hold 65,000 to 85,000 clones, with around 88% observed a single time. The germline gives CDR1 SGHDT, CDR2 YYEEEE. The CDR3 has 15 amino acids. Trimming shortened V by 3 bases and J by 5 bases, and 17 bases separated the two germline ends. The TCR originated in an adult with an advanced solid tumor such as melanoma, head and neck, liver or kidney cancer. This specimen consisted of CD4+ or CD8+ T cells sorted from blood, obtained in a trial of the OX40 agonist ivuxolimab. The gene calls are TRBV5-6 and TRBJ2-5; D assignment may be TRBD1 or TRBD2 (7 bases each). The CDR3 DNA reads as TGTGCCAGCAGCTCTCAGGGGGGGGCTTGGGAGACCCAGTACTTC. This encodes CASSSQGGAWETQYF.